This T cell receptor beta chain was recorded in a study of blood T cell repertoires in COVID-19. Per the original methods: Using reference gene primer amplification, nucleated cell counts were estimated. Some clones are missing from TCRdb's copy, which holds only in-frame ones; the method was immunoSEQ multiplex PCR. The V and J calls and clone size are taken from that table; D and trimming were inferred from the DNA. The repertoire holds roughly 160,000 clones, with more than 85% as singletons. CDR3 length: 16 residues. CDR1 is SGHVS and CDR2 is FNYEAQ in the germline V gene. With 5 bases clipped from V and 5 bases from J, the junction kept 11 bases outside the gene matches. Researchers sorted participants into cohorts using their self-reported clinical history.

The chain employs TRBV7-6 and TRBJ2-5, with 10 bases aligning to TRBD2. The sequenced sample was PBMCs or T cells enriched from blood (not recorded which). The sequence derives from a woman between 50 and 59 years old who had recovered from COVID-19. CDR3 sequence: CASSPGALAGRETQYF. Written as DNA, the CDR3 is TGTGCCAGCAGCCCCGGGGCACTAGCGGGGAGGGAGACCCAGTACTTC.